The next 10 T cell receptor beta chains were all read from a single sample in a study of blood T cell repertoires in COVID-19. Here immunoSEQ multiplex PCR was the method, and the copy in TCRdb shows in-frame clones only, minus some. The sample has approximately 70,000 clones, less than 95% seen once. The sequenced sample was peripheral blood. All receptors derive from a woman aged 60-70 years with active COVID-19.

The CDR3: CASSLGDQVLDEQFF. The CDR3 DNA follows: TGCGCCAGCAGCTTGGGTGATCAGGTTTTGGATGAGCAGTTCTTC. V is TRBV5-1 and J is TRBJ2-1, with D uncertain. This CDR3 comprises 15 residues. The germline gives CDR1 SGHRS, CDR2 YFSETQ. V gave up 0 bases and J gave up 8 bases, with 15 bases separating them.

The genes are TRBV6-4 and TRBJ1-1; a possible D gene is TRBD1 (6 bases). CDR1 and CDR2 from the germline V gene are MRHNA and SNTAGT. The CDR3 sequence is 14 residues long. V shed 6 bases and J shed 3 bases, with 14 bases lying between them. CDR3 amino acids: CASRLTGTDTEAFF. CDR3 in DNA: TGTGCCAGCAGATTGACAGGTACAGACACTGAAGCTTTCTTT.

The rearrangement links TRBV11-2 to TRBJ1-1, with no clear D. CDR1 is SGHAT and CDR2 is FQNNGV in the germline V gene. This CDR3 contains 13 residues. V was trimmed by 5 bases and J by 0 bases, leaving 7 bases between them. The CDR3 DNA sequence: TGTGCCAGCAGCGTCCACATGAACACTGAAGCTTTCTTT. Residues: CASSVHMNTEAFF.

This rearrangement joins TRBV5-1 to TRBJ1-3, with D unresolved. This CDR3 comprises 13 residues. CDR1 is SGHRS, CDR2 YFSETQ, per germline. V was cut by 4 bases and J by 0 bases, with 5 bases left in between. In DNA form, the CDR3 reads TGCGCCAGCAGCACTTCCTCTGGAAACACCATATATTTT. Protein sequence: CASSTSSGNTIYF.

V gene TRBV7-5 combines with J gene TRBJ1-5; the tabulated D call, TRBD1, remains unverified against the DNA. TRBV7-5 is an annotated pseudogene. The CDR3 sequence is 14 residues long. The CDR3 spells CARSLATGHQPQHF. CDR3 in DNA: TGTGCCAGAAGCCTCGCGACAGGGCATCAGCCCCAGCATTTT.

The chain employs TRBV5-1 and TRBJ1-3; D remains unclear. This CDR3 is 16 amino acids long. V lost 4 bases, J lost 1 base, and 15 bases lay in between. The germline V gene encodes CDR1 SGHRS and CDR2 YFSETQ. CDR3 DNA sequence: TGCGCCAGCAGCCCTCTGGCAGCGTTTTCTGGAAACACCATATATTTT. It encodes CASSPLAAFSGNTIYF.

V gene TRBV11-3 combines with J gene TRBJ2-1, with 9 bases identical to TRBD2. CDR1 SGHNT and CDR2 YENEEA come from the germline V gene. V gave up 5 bases and J gave up 4 bases; unmatched junction bases: 9. The CDR3 runs 16 residues. CDR3 in DNA: TGTGCCAGCAGCCAAGGACGACTAGCGGTATACAATGAGCAGTTCTTC. Translating gives CASSQGRLAVYNEQFF.

The V and J genes are TRBV6-4 and TRBJ2-7, with TRBD2 identical over 7 bases. Germline values: CDR1 MRHNA, CDR2 SNTAGT. V was pared by 0 bases and J by 5 bases, with 16 bases of the junction left unmatched. The CDR3 runs 18 residues. The CDR3: CASSDSPQRETPIHEQYF. The CDR3 DNA reads TGTGCCAGCAGTGACTCACCTCAGCGGGAAACCCCTATCCACGAGCAGTACTTC.

This sequence joins TRBV5-1 and TRBJ2-1; 11 bases align to TRBD2. The CDR3 consists of 16 residues. Germline V gene lookup returns CDR1 SGHRS and CDR2 YFSETQ. Germline trimming cut 4 bases from V and 8 bases from J; bases unmatched to any gene: 11. The CDR3 loop reads CASSQLLAGGVHEQFF. The CDR3 DNA sequence: TGCGCCAGCAGCCAACTCCTAGCGGGAGGTGTCCATGAGCAGTTCTTC. Full variable domain (outside the CDR3, taken from reference TRBV5-1 and TRBJ2-1): KAGVTQTPRYLIKTRGQQVTLSCSPISGHRSVSWYQQTPGQGLQFLFEYFSETQRNKGNFPGRFSGRQFSNSRSEMNVSTLELGDSALYLCASSQLLAGGVHEQFFGPGTRLTVL.

The chain uses TRBV5-6 and TRBJ2-2; no definite D call. The length of the CDR3 is 13 residues. The ends were cut back, 4 bases at V and 1 base at J, with 5 bases in the middle. Germline lookup yields CDR1 SGHDT and CDR2 YYEEEE. The CDR3 coding sequence is TGTGCCAGCAGCCCAGGGAACACCGGGGAGCTGTTTTTT. Protein product: CASSPGNTGELFF.